The clone carrying this TCR beta chain has a handful of counts. Its antigen is undetermined. These data come from a study of T-cell memory formation after mild COVID-19. Study context: The TCR clusters were mostly specific to one donor. Whole-study findings and limits: Clones contracting over day 15 to 85 were CD4/CD8 balanced, with later expanders leaning CD4+.

With constant-segment primers, 5'RACE yielded cDNA libraries of TCR alpha and TCR beta that carried sample barcodes and UMIs. MiXCR, applied by TCRdb to the 5' RACE reads, yields one record per CDR3 protein. Of some 300,000 distinct CDR3 sequences in the sample, under 25% are singletons; the top ten hold 21%. Trimming stripped 0 bases from V and 5 bases from J, with 8 bases between. CDR1 and CDR2 (germline): SGHRS, YFSETQ. The CDR3 totals 13 residues. This clonotype was sampled from a man younger than 30 who had mild COVID-19 (a few samples of this study predate the infection). Cell type and time point are not known. Sequenced input: PBMCs or a T cell subset sorted from them (not recorded which). The gene calls are TRBV5-1 and TRBJ1-1; D uncertain. This CDR3 is CASSLGAWTEAFF. CDR3 bases: TGCGCCAGCAGCTTGGGGGCGTGGACTGAAGCTTTCTTT.